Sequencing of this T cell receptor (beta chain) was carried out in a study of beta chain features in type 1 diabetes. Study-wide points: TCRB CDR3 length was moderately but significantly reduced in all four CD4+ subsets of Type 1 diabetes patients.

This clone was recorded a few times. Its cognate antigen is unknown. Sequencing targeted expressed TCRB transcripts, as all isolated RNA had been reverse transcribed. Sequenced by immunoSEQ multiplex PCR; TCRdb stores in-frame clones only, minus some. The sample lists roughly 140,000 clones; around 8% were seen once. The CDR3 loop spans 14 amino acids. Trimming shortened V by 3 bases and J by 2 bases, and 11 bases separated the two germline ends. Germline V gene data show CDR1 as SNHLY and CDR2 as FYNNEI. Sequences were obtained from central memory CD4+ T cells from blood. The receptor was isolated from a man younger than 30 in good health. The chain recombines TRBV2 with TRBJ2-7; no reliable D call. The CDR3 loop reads CASSDRRFPYEQYF. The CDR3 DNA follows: TGTGCCAGCAGTGACCGCAGGTTCCCCTACGAGCAGTACTTC.